Below are 27 T cell receptor beta chains sequenced from a single sample in a study of blood T cell repertoires in COVID-19. Profiled with immunoSEQ multiplex PCR; TCRdb holds only in-frame clones, not every one. The table shows about 59,000 clones, with 73% occurring only once. The specimen sequenced was peripheral blood. The receptors shown here come from a woman in her 70s with acute or convalescent COVID-19.

This clone has a handful of counts. The gene calls are TRBV6-4 and TRBJ2-1; 8 nucleotides align to TRBD2. The CDR3 sequence is 15 residues long. Germline CDR1 reads MRHNA; CDR2 reads SNTAGT. V dropped 2 bases and J dropped 2; count of bases not matched to a gene: 2. CDR3 coding DNA: TGTGCCAGCAGTGACCGGGAGGGGGCCTACAATGAGCAGTTCTTC. Translating gives CASSDREGAYNEQFF.

The chain couples TRBV7-2 to TRBJ2-5; 14 positions match TRBD2. Unmatched junction bases numbered 3, after V lost 4 bases and J lost 5 bases. This CDR3 contains 15 residues. The germline gives CDR1 SGHTA, CDR2 FQGNSA. Here the CDR3 DNA reads TGTGCCAGCAGCTCGACTAGCGGGGGGGCGGAGACCCAGTACTTC. Translating gives CASSSTSGGAETQYF.

The chain uses TRBV10-3 and TRBJ1-6, with 7 bases aligning to TRBD1. Trimming at V came to 10 bases and at J to 3 bases, leaving 3 bases not matched to a gene. This CDR3 is 13 amino acids long. The V gene's germline CDR1 is ENHRY and CDR2 SYGVKD. As DNA, the CDR3 is TGTGCCACCCGGGACAGCTATAATTCACCCCTCCACTTT. Its protein is CATRDSYNSPLHF.

This clone appeared a single time. The chain joins TRBV11-1 to TRBJ1-1; TRBD1 matches at 8 bases. Germline CDR1 and CDR2: SGHAT and FQDESV (reference sequence). With 2 bases clipped from V and 4 bases from J, the junction kept 9 bases outside the gene matches. The CDR3 runs to 16 residues. CDR3 sequence (DNA): TGTGCCAGCAGCTTATTAGTTGGACAGGGAGGCACTGAAGCTTTCTTT. It is translated as CASSLLVGQGGTEAFF. Combining the CDR3 with reference TRBV11-1 and TRBJ1-1 gives the whole variable domain EAEVAQSPRYKITEKSQAVAFWCDPISGHATLYWYRQILGQGPELLVQFQDESVVDDSQLPKDRFSAERLKGVDSTLKIQPAELGDSAMYLCASSLLVGQGGTEAFFGQGTRLTVV.

The chain combines TRBV7-8 with TRBJ1-3, with 8 bases identical to TRBD1. Unmatched junction bases numbered 7, after V lost 5 bases and J lost 1 base. Germline loops: CDR1 SGHVS, CDR2 FQNEAQ. There are 16 residues in the CDR3. CDR3 region: CASSPGQGTSGNTIYF. CDR3 coding DNA: TGTGCCAGCAGCCCCGGACAGGGTACTTCTGGAAACACCATATATTTT.

The chain is built from TRBV27 and TRBJ2-3, with 13 bases lining up with TRBD2. The V and J ends lost 5 bases and 3 bases, in that order; junction bases with no gene match: 11. The CDR3 has 18 residues. From germline, CDR1 is MNHEY and CDR2 SMNVEV (reference sequence). This CDR3 reads CASSPQPPTSGGTDTQYF. Written as DNA, the CDR3 is TGTGCCAGCAGTCCTCAACCCCCGACTAGCGGGGGGACAGATACGCAGTATTTT.

The V call is TRBV29-1, the J call TRBJ2-1, with no clear D. The V gene's germline CDR1 is SQVTM and CDR2 ANQGSEA. The CDR3 contains 12 residues. V gave up 7 bases and J gave up 1 base, with 8 bases separating them. This CDR3 is CSGGVSYNEQFF. CDR3 nucleotides: TGCAGCGGCGGCGTTTCCTACAATGAGCAGTTCTTC.

The CDR3 coding sequence is TGTGCCAGCAGTTTCGGGACTTGGGGGGAGCTGTTTTTT. This codes for CASSFGTWGELFF. The chain joins TRBV6-5 to TRBJ2-2; a weak D match, TRBD2 (6 bases). The CDR3 consists of 13 residues. V lost 4 bases to trimming and J lost 8 bases, with 11 bases between them. Germline V gene sequence: CDR1 MNHEY, CDR2 SVGAGI.

A few counts support this clone. The gene calls are TRBV7-9 and TRBJ1-1; tentative D call: TRBD1 (6 bases). The germline V gene encodes CDR1 SEHNR and CDR2 FQNEAQ (reference sequence). Between the trimmed V and J ends, which lost 4 bases and 0 bases, there was a span of 15 bases. CDR3 length equals 16 residues. In nucleotides, the CDR3 is TGTGCCAGCAGCTCCTCGGGACAATTCATGAACACTGAAGCTTTCTTT. This translates into CASSSSGQFMNTEAFF.

V and J are TRBV11-2 and TRBJ2-1; D gene ambiguous. Germline V gives CDR1 SGHAT, CDR2 FQNNGV. The length of the CDR3 is 14 residues. V was pared by 8 bases and J by 0 bases, with 11 bases between. As DNA, the CDR3 is TGTGCCAGCGAGGCCCTTAGCTCCTACAATGAGCAGTTCTTC. It codes for CASEALSSYNEQFF.

The gene calls are TRBV7-3 and TRBJ2-1, with 8 bases identical to TRBD1. CDR3 length: 14 residues. The V segment lost 4 bases and the J segment 8 bases; nucleotides outside the gene matches: 7. Germline V gene data show CDR1 as SGHTA and CDR2 as FQGTGA. CDR3 loop: CASSSGQVWDEQFF. The CDR3 nucleotides are TGTGCCAGCAGCTCGGGACAGGTTTGGGATGAGCAGTTCTTC.

This clone appeared a single time. The chain couples TRBV6-5 to TRBJ2-7, with 8 nucleotides matching TRBD1. The germline V gene encodes CDR1 MNHEY and CDR2 SVGAGI. With 6 bases clipped from V and 6 bases from J, the junction kept 10 bases outside the gene matches. The CDR3 contains 14 residues. This chain's CDR3 is CASRPDRGRGEQYF. The CDR3 DNA reads TGTGCCAGCAGACCCGACAGGGGTCGTGGCGAGCAGTACTTC.

The rearrangement uses TRBV5-4 and TRBJ1-1, with 9 bases identical to TRBD1. In germline, CDR1 is SGHNT, CDR2 YYREEE (reference sequence). Trimming took 4 bases from V and 1 from J; bases not matched to a gene: 5. This CDR3 has 15 amino acids. The CDR3 region has the DNA TGTGCCAGCAGCCCTCGGACAGGGGAGAACACTGAAGCTTTCTTT. Protein sequence: CASSPRTGENTEAFF.

CDR3 in amino acids: CASMSLPGPNEQFF. In nucleotides, the CDR3 is TGTGCCAGCATGAGCCTCCCTGGGCCTAATGAGCAGTTCTTC. The chain carries TRBV6-5 and TRBJ2-1; D not certain. The CDR3 length is 14 residues. The germline V gene has CDR1 MNHEY and CDR2 SVGAGI. The V and J ends lost 7 bases and 7 bases respectively, with 17 bases between them.

The chain has TRBV28 and TRBJ1-2, with no clear D. Germline assignment: CDR1 MDHEN and CDR2 SYDVKM. This CDR3 is 13 amino acids long. Trimming pared 2 bases from V and 8 bases from J, leaving 12 bases between. The CDR3 DNA reads as TGTGCCAGCAGTTTAATACAGCTCAAGGGCTACACCTTC. Its translation is CASSLIQLKGYTF.

The rearrangement uses TRBV6-6 and TRBJ1-5; D not resolved. CDR3 size: 12 residues. V was trimmed by 4 bases and J by 6 bases, leaving 7 bases between them. Germline CDR1 is MNHNY and CDR2 is SVGAGI (reference sequence). The CDR3 DNA sequence: TGTGCCAGCAGTTCCCCTTTTCAGCCCCAGCATTTT. Its translation is CASSSPFQPQHF.

This clone is medium-sized by share. One end of the junction fails to match germline, which may point to a read error. The chain uses TRBV29-1 and TRBJ1-5; 9 bases are a match to TRBD1. CDR3 length: 14 amino acids. Germline-derived CDR1 and CDR2 are SQVTM and ANQGSEA. The CDR3 sequence is CSVGTGSSKQPQHF. The CDR3 DNA reads TGCAGCGTGGGGACAGGGAGCAGCAAGCAGCCCCAGCATTTT.

The chain uses TRBV7-3 and TRBJ2-2; D may be TRBD1 (6 bases). Germline values: CDR1 SGHTA, CDR2 FQGTGA. V was trimmed by 1 base and J by 3 bases, leaving 6 bases between them. The CDR3 sequence is 14 residues long. The CDR3 DNA reads TGTGCCAGCAGCTTAAACAGGGACACCGGGGAGCTGTTTTTT. Amino acid sequence: CASSLNRDTGELFF.

This rearrangement joins TRBV27 to TRBJ1-6; D is ambiguous. Germline values: CDR1 MNHEY, CDR2 SMNVEV (reference sequence). CDR3 length equals 14 residues. Trimming left V 7 bases short and J 5 bases short, with 12 bases between. CDR3 sequence: CASKDGSNNSPLHF. The CDR3 DNA sequence: TGTGCCAGCAAGGACGGGAGCAATAATTCACCCCTCCACTTT.

CDR3 protein: CASSLDFTDTQYF. CDR3 in DNA: TGTGCCAGCAGCTTGGACTTCACAGATACGCAGTATTTT. The chain is built from TRBV5-8 and TRBJ2-3; D call uncertain. Looked up from germline, CDR1 is SGHTS and CDR2 is YDEGEE. The CDR3 consists of 13 residues. The germline V and J ends were trimmed by 0 bases and 2 bases, with 4 bases remaining between them.

The chain carries TRBV2 and TRBJ1-2; D unresolved. This CDR3 is built from 11 residues. CDR1 is SNHLY and CDR2 is FYNNEI in the germline V gene. V lost 9 bases, J lost 3 bases, and 8 bases lay in between. The CDR3 sequence: CARQRDYGYTF. The CDR3, as DNA: TGTGCCAGACAGAGAGACTATGGCTACACCTTC.

V gene TRBV19 combines with J gene TRBJ1-2; the D is unclear. The V gene lost 9 bases and the J gene lost 0 bases, with 11 bases spanning the gap. Germline V lookup: CDR1 LNHDA, CDR2 SQIVND (reference sequence). CDR3 size: 13 residues. CDR3 bases: TGTGCCAGCGGCGGCGGTTCTAACTATGGCTACACCTTC. Translating it yields CASGGGSNYGYTF.

The chain employs TRBV6-1 and TRBJ1-6; unclear D gene. In germline, CDR1 is MNHNS, CDR2 SASEGT. The CDR3 is 14 amino acids. V was cut by 0 bases and J by 10 bases, with 10 bases left in between. CDR3 amino acids: CASSEALVRSPLHF. In nucleotides, the CDR3 is TGTGCCAGCAGTGAAGCGCTAGTGAGGTCACCCCTCCACTTT.

The V call is TRBV7-8, the J call TRBJ2-3, with 7 nucleotides matching TRBD1. In germline, CDR1 is SGHVS, CDR2 FQNEAQ. The CDR3 covers 15 residues. Unmatched junction bases numbered 4, after V lost 1 base and J lost 3 bases. CDR3 residues: CASSLGTGWTDTQYF. The CDR3 DNA follows: TGTGCCAGCAGCTTAGGGACAGGCTGGACAGATACGCAGTATTTT.

The rearrangement joins TRBV6-5 to TRBJ1-2, with 7 bases identical to TRBD1. The V gene end was trimmed by 2 bases and the J gene end by 4 bases; junction bases not matched to a gene: 7. The CDR3 extends over 15 amino acids. CDR1 is MNHEY and CDR2 is SVGAGI in the germline V gene. CDR3 loop: CASSYAEGASYGYTF. The CDR3 DNA reads as TGTGCCAGCAGTTACGCTGAGGGGGCAAGCTATGGCTACACCTTC.

The chain uses TRBV7-9 and TRBJ2-7, with 7 bases that match TRBD1. CDR3 length: 16 residues. Germline CDR1 SEHNR, CDR2 FQNEAQ (reference sequence). V shed 5 bases and J 4 bases; nucleotides not matched to a gene: 14. The CDR3 region is CASSPHIAGGGYEQYF. The CDR3 nucleotides read TGTGCCAGCAGCCCTCACATCGCAGGGGGTGGATACGAGCAGTACTTC.

The chain recombines TRBV3-1 (or the pseudogene TRBV3-2) with TRBJ2-1, with D tentatively TRBD2 (7 bases). The V end was cut by 1 base, the J end by 9 bases, with 16 bases between. The CDR3 covers 15 residues. Germline lookup yields CDR1 LGHDT and CDR2 YNNKEL (reference sequence). Here the CDR3 DNA reads TGTGCCAGCAGCCAAGTGGGAGGGGGGGCCGGTGAGCAGTTCTTC. Its protein product is CASSQVGGGAGEQFF.